The 29 T cell receptor beta chains reported below all come from one sample, sequenced in a study of PD-L1 blockade in urothelial cancer. Assay used: immunoSEQ multiplex PCR; TCRdb lists only in-frame clones, some missing. Here the sample spans under 95,000 clones, 65% to 85% being singletons. Time point indicated: pretreatment peripheral blood. The sample in question was PBMCs, obtained around atezolizumab (anti-PD-L1) treatment. The receptors here all came from a man in his 60s with urothelial cancer.

This chain connects TRBV2 to TRBJ2-7; no reliable D call. The V end was cut by 7 bases, the J end by 1 base, with 8 bases between. The CDR3 has 12 residues. From germline, CDR1 is SNHLY and CDR2 FYNNEI. The CDR3 DNA is TGTGCCAGCATTGACCCATCCTACGAGCAGTACTTC. Translated, it gives CASIDPSYEQYF.

This clone has just one count. The J gene is TRBJ1-1, the V gene TRBV28, with TRBD1 as a possible D gene (6 bases). CDR1 and CDR2 from the germline V gene are MDHEN and SYDVKM. This CDR3 contains 15 residues. The V and J ends lost 3 bases and 11 bases respectively, with 22 bases between them. Written as DNA, the CDR3 is TGTGCCAGCAGTTTGGTACTTGGGGGCGCAGCCTCTGCTTTCTTT. Its translation is CASSLVLGGAASAFF. Using reference TRBV28 and TRBJ1-1 for the parts outside the CDR3, the full variable domain is DVKVTQSSRYLVKRTGEKVFLECVQDMDHENMFWYRQDPGLGLRLIYFSYDVKMKEKGDIPEGYSVSREKKERFSLILESASTNQTSMYLCASSLVLGGAASAFFGQGTRLTVV.

This chain links TRBV7-2 with TRBJ2-1, with 8 bases fitting TRBD2. CDR3 length: 14 amino acids. Germline V gene lookup returns CDR1 SGHTA and CDR2 FQGNSA. With 4 bases clipped from V and 6 bases from J, the junction kept 5 bases outside the gene matches. DNA of the CDR3: TGTGCCAGCAGCTACGGGGGGGCGGTCAATGAGCAGTTCTTC. Translating it yields CASSYGGAVNEQFF.

This chain's CDR3 is CASRQTQGYLPKAFF. CDR3 DNA sequence: TGTGCCAGCAGGCAAACCCAGGGGTATTTGCCCAAAGCTTTCTTT. This sequence joins TRBV2 and TRBJ1-1, with a possible D match to TRBD1 (6 bases). The ends were cut back, 6 bases at V and 9 bases at J, with 23 bases in the middle. Germline loops: CDR1 SNHLY, CDR2 FYNNEI. The CDR3 covers 15 residues.

The rearrangement joins TRBV18 to TRBJ2-1; 11 bases are shared with TRBD1. Germline V gene sequence: CDR1 KGHSH, CDR2 LQKENI. Trimming at V came to 4 bases and at J to 1 base, leaving 15 bases not matched to a gene. This CDR3 is built from 20 residues. The CDR3 bases are TGTGCCAGCTCACTGAGACCGGGACAGGGGGGCGGGAGTTCCTACAATGAGCAGTTCTTC. Translating it yields CASSLRPGQGGGSSYNEQFF.

V usage is TRBV23-1 and J usage is TRBJ1-1; the D gene is possibly TRBD1 (5 bases). TRBV23-1 belongs to the ORF category, with a function that is uncertain. V shed 0 bases and J shed 0 bases, with 20 bases lying between them. The CDR3 loop spans 19 amino acids. CDR3 nucleotides: TGCGCCAGCAGTCAATCGAAGTTCAGTACAGGCCCCATGAACACTGAAGCTTTCTTT. Translating it yields CASSQSKFSTGPMNTEAFF.

The rearrangement uses TRBV2 and TRBJ2-2; the D is unclear. Germline CDR1 reads SNHLY; CDR2 reads FYNNEI. V was pared by 8 bases and J by 5 bases, with 12 bases between. The CDR3 sequence is 13 residues long. CDR3 coding DNA: TGTGCCAGCTCGGGTGAGAGGACCGGGGAGCTGTTTTTT. Translating gives CASSGERTGELFF.

This sequence joins TRBV11-2 and TRBJ1-6; D is undetermined. Per germline, CDR1 SGHAT and CDR2 FQNNGV. Trimming took 3 bases from V and 8 from J, leaving 14 bases between them. CDR3 size: 15 residues. Written as DNA, the CDR3 is TGTGCCAGCAGCTTCGACGGGGTCTTCTATTCACCCCTCCACTTT. This encodes CASSFDGVFYSPLHF.

This clone was counted a single time. This chain connects TRBV11-2 to TRBJ1-4; 8 bases are shared with TRBD1. The V and J ends lost 5 bases and 0 bases, in that order; junction bases with no gene match: 8. Germline assignment: CDR1 SGHAT and CDR2 FQNNGV. The CDR3 extends over 17 amino acids. The CDR3 spells CASSPRGTGATNEKLFF. The CDR3 bases are TGTGCCAGCAGCCCACGGGGGACAGGAGCAACTAATGAAAAACTGTTTTTT. Based on the CDR3 plus reference TRBV11-2 and TRBJ1-4, the full variable domain is EAGVAQSPRYKIIEKRQSVAFWCNPISGHATLYWYQQILGQGPKLLIQFQNNGVVDDSQLPKDRFSAERLKGVDSTLKIQPAKLEDSAVYLCASSPRGTGATNEKLFFGSGTQLSVL.

The chain has TRBV9 and TRBJ2-1; the match to TRBD1 covers 7 bases. J lost 9 bases, V lost 4 bases, and 13 bases had no gene match. This CDR3 contains 15 residues. The germline V gene encodes CDR1 SGDLS and CDR2 YYNGEE. Here the CDR3 reads CASSPQTGIIFEQFF. CDR3 DNA: TGTGCCAGCAGCCCCCAGACAGGGATTATCTTTGAGCAGTTCTTC.

V usage is TRBV18 and J usage is TRBJ2-5; D is ambiguous. Deletions cut 3 bases from V and 8 bases from J, with 16 bases between. Germline CDR1 KGHSH, CDR2 LQKENI. This CDR3 contains 14 residues. The CDR3 DNA reads TGTGCCAGCTCACCGTACCCCCGACGCGGAACCCAGTACTTC. It yields the protein CASSPYPRRGTQYF.

The rearrangement joins TRBV5-1 to TRBJ2-5; TRBD1 agrees at 9 bases. The junction had 8 bases not matched to a gene; V was cut back by 3 bases and J by 5 bases. This CDR3 has 15 residues. Germline CDR1 reads SGHRS; CDR2 reads YFSETQ. In DNA form, the CDR3 reads TGCGCCAGCAGCTGGGGGGACAGGGCAGGGGAGACCCAGTACTTC. Translation: CASSWGDRAGETQYF.

The chain uses TRBV2 and TRBJ2-3; TRBD2 aligns across 13 bases. This CDR3 region has 16 residues. The junction had 7 bases not matched to a gene; V was cut back by 7 bases and J by 3 bases. Germline V gives CDR1 SNHLY, CDR2 FYNNEI. Here the CDR3 DNA reads TGTGCCAGCAACCCGGGACTAGCGGGGAGAACAGATACGCAGTATTTT. Protein sequence: CASNPGLAGRTDTQYF.

The rearrangement joins TRBV18 to TRBJ1-2; possibly TRBD1 for D (6 bases). Looked up from germline, CDR1 is KGHSH and CDR2 is LQKENI. V was cut by 2 bases and J by 8 bases, with 15 bases left in between. The CDR3 is 14 amino acids. The CDR3 here is CASSPGQYRVGYTF. In nucleotides, the CDR3 is TGTGCCAGCTCACCAGGACAGTACCGGGTGGGCTACACCTTC.

The chain carries TRBV9 and TRBJ2-3; D possibly corresponds to TRBD1 (6 bases). The CDR3 loop spans 17 amino acids. The ends were cut back, 0 bases at V and 0 bases at J, with 14 bases in the middle. Looked up from germline, CDR1 is SGDLS and CDR2 is YYNGEE. The CDR3 DNA is TGTGCCAGCAGCGTAGAGGCAGGGGTCACTAGCACAGATACGCAGTATTTT. Translating it yields CASSVEAGVTSTDTQYF.

The V and J genes are TRBV20-1 and TRBJ2-7; TRBD1 is a possible D gene (5 bases). The germline V gene has CDR1 DFQATT and CDR2 SNEGSKA (reference sequence). V was clipped by 2 bases and J by 6 bases, with 8 bases between them. The CDR3 runs to 11 residues. The chain's CDR3 is CSARQGTEQYF. The DNA for the CDR3 is TGCAGTGCTAGACAGGGAACCGAGCAGTACTTC.

This clone was counted many times. The chain has TRBV6-5 and TRBJ1-6, with a possible D match to TRBD1 (5 bases). The CDR3 runs 16 residues. In germline, CDR1 is MNHEY, CDR2 SVGAGI. Trimming took 2 bases from V and 7 from J, leaving 15 bases between them. In DNA, the CDR3 is TGTGCCAGCAGTTACGTGGCAGGGTCAGGCAATTCACCCCTCCACTTT. Protein sequence: CASSYVAGSGNSPLHF.

V is TRBV12-2 and J is TRBJ1-2. TRBV12-2 represents a pseudogene. The CDR3 runs to 15 residues. CDR3 in amino acids: CASRLFVPPSDGYTF. The CDR3 nucleotides read TGTGCAAGTCGCTTATTCGTCCCCCCGTCTGATGGCTACACCTTC.

This clone showed up many times. V gene TRBV5-1 combines with J gene TRBJ1-1, with D uncertain. V lost 0 bases to trimming and J lost 4 bases, with 7 bases between them. The CDR3 is 13 residues long. CDR1 and CDR2 from the germline V gene are SGHRS and YFSETQ. DNA of the CDR3: TGCGCCAGCAGCTTGGTACTGAGCACTGAAGCTTTCTTT. This encodes CASSLVLSTEAFF. Using reference TRBV5-1 and TRBJ1-1 for the parts outside the CDR3, the full variable domain is KAGVTQTPRYLIKTRGQQVTLSCSPISGHRSVSWYQQTPGQGLQFLFEYFSETQRNKGNFPGRFSGRQFSNSRSEMNVSTLELGDSALYLCASSLVLSTEAFFGQGTRLTVV.

V gene TRBV5-1 combines with J gene TRBJ2-7; 9 bases agree with TRBD1. V gave up 6 bases and J gave up 4 bases; unmatched junction bases: 8. The CDR3 loop spans 14 amino acids. From germline, CDR1 is SGHRS and CDR2 YFSETQ. The CDR3 DNA sequence: TGCGCCAGCAAAACCGGGACAGGGTTTTACGAGCAGTACTTC. Protein sequence: CASKTGTGFYEQYF.

This clone was found a few times. The chain couples TRBV4-2 to TRBJ2-7; tentatively, D is TRBD2 (6 bases). Trimming shortened V by 4 bases and J by 7 bases, and 20 bases separated the two germline ends. The CDR3 contains 15 residues. CDR1 and CDR2 from the germline V gene are LGHNA and YNFKEQ. Here the CDR3 reads CASSPGPDLTREQYF. CDR3 sequence (DNA): TGTGCCAGCAGCCCCGGACCCGACCTGACTAGAGAGCAGTACTTC.

This clone was seen only once. The J gene is TRBJ1-4, the V gene TRBV18, with 8 bases lining up with TRBD1. This CDR3 is 15 amino acids long. Losses at the gene ends were 6 bases for V and 8 bases for J; bases not matched to a gene: 11. Germline loops: CDR1 KGHSH, CDR2 LQKENI. CDR3 loop: CASSRGGQGGEKLFF. The CDR3 region has the DNA TGTGCCAGCTCCCGAGGTGGACAGGGCGGAGAAAAACTGTTTTTT.

The V gene is TRBV28, the J gene TRBJ1-1; 8 nucleotides match TRBD1. The CDR3 runs to 17 residues. Germline-derived CDR1 and CDR2 are MDHEN and SYDVKM. The V segment lost 6 bases and the J segment 1 base; nucleotides outside the gene matches: 13. CDR3 sequence: CASRTGTGDIGNTEAFF. The CDR3 bases are TGTGCCAGCAGGACCGGGACAGGTGATATTGGGAACACTGAAGCTTTCTTT.

V gene TRBV7-3 combines with J gene TRBJ2-5; 15 positions match TRBD2. CDR3 length: 18 amino acids. CDR1 is SGHTA, CDR2 FQGTGA, per germline. After removal of 5 bases from V and 0 bases from J, the junction contained 7 bases not matched to a gene. The CDR3 loop reads CASSLGTSGGQYQETQYF. Written as DNA, the CDR3 is TGTGCCAGCAGCCTTGGGACTAGCGGGGGGCAATACCAAGAGACCCAGTACTTC.

The CDR3 bases are TGTGCCAGCAGACAGCTAAATTCACCCCTCCACTTT. Protein product: CASRQLNSPLHF. The chain recombines TRBV5-4 with TRBJ1-6; no clear D gene. The CDR3 covers 12 residues. Trimming stripped 5 bases from V and 7 bases from J, with 7 bases between. CDR1 and CDR2 from the germline V gene are SGHNT and YYREEE (reference sequence). The full variable domain, rest sourced from reference TRBV5-4 and TRBJ1-6, is ETGVTQSPTHLIKTRGQQVTLRCSSQSGHNTVSWYQQALGQGPQFIFQYYREEENGRGNFPPRFSGLQFPNYSSELNVNALELDDSALYLCASRQLNSPLHFGNGTRLTVT.

The chain employs TRBV29-1 and TRBJ2-7; TRBD2 might be the D (5 bases). The CDR3 consists of 13 residues. Trimming cost V 3 bases and J 1 base, with 10 bases left between them. Germline V gives CDR1 SQVTM, CDR2 ANQGSEA. Written as DNA, the CDR3 is TGCAGCGTTGAGGCCGGGGTTTCCTACGAGCAGTACTTC. The encoded protein is CSVEAGVSYEQYF.

This clone appeared a single time. V gene TRBV2 combines with J gene TRBJ2-2; 7 bases map to TRBD2. Germline trimming cut 9 bases from V and 5 bases from J; bases unmatched to any gene: 6. The germline CDR1 and CDR2 sequences are SNHLY and FYNNEI. CDR3 length equals 13 residues. CDR3 sequence reads: CASGLAVTGELFF. For the CDR3, the DNA is TGTGCCAGTGGGCTAGCGGTAACCGGGGAGCTGTTTTTT.

The chain carries TRBV11-2 and TRBJ2-5; 8 bases align to TRBD1. Per the germline V gene, CDR1 is SGHAT and CDR2 is FQNNGV. V was pared by 5 bases and J by 4 bases, with 6 bases of the junction left unmatched. This CDR3 is built from 14 residues. DNA for the CDR3: TGTGCCAGCAGCCTCGGACAGGGAACAGAGACCCAGTACTTC. Translation: CASSLGQGTETQYF. The whole variable domain, remainder taken from reference TRBV11-2 and TRBJ2-5, is EAGVAQSPRYKIIEKRQSVAFWCNPISGHATLYWYQQILGQGPKLLIQFQNNGVVDDSQLPKDRFSAERLKGVDSTLKIQPAKLEDSAVYLCASSLGQGTETQYFGPGTRLLVL.

The CDR3 coding sequence is TGTGCCAGCAGTTATGGGACAGCGGTTGACGAGCAGTACTTC. It codes for CASSYGTAVDEQYF. This chain uses TRBV6-5 with TRBJ2-7; 7 nucleotides agree with TRBD1. Trimming cost V 3 bases and J 5 bases; bases outside gene matches: 7. This CDR3 is built from 14 residues. Germline values: CDR1 MNHEY, CDR2 SVGAGI.